This T cell receptor (beta chain) was retrieved from a study of blood T cell repertoires in COVID-19. Study overall: The origin of the acute and convalescent COVID-19 samples was the United States, Italy and Spain. PBMCs, B-cell-depleted T cells, or T cells were the source of the cDNA or gDNA that made up the material.

Germline V CDR1 and CDR2: MNHEY, SVGAGI. This CDR3 has 14 residues. J gave up 10 bases and V 6 bases, and 8 bases lay outside the gene matches. Authors' methods: Researchers report that nucleated cell counts were estimated from reference gene primer amplification. Here immunoSEQ multiplex PCR was the method, and the copy in TCRdb shows in-frame clones only, minus some. From that table come the V and J calls and clone size; the DNA was used to work out D and trimming. The top ten hold roughly 24% of the sample, which has about 31,000 clones, 86% seen once. The sequence derives from a human donor with active COVID-19. The donor label of this sample is uncertain. What was sequenced was peripheral blood. The chain has TRBV6-5 and TRBJ1-6, with TRBD1 matching over 8 bases. CDR3 loop: CASSLGQGYSPLHF. In nucleotides, the CDR3 is TGTGCCAGCAGCCTAGGACAGGGATACTCACCCCTCCACTTT.